This record looks at one TCR beta chain sequence and its context. The data belong to a study of blood T cell repertoires in COVID-19. Across the whole study: Both acute and convalescent COVID-19 samples were obtained from the United States, Italy and Spain.

V shed 4 bases, J shed 6 bases, and the junction held 4 bases outside the gene matches. CDR3 length: 14 residues. Looked up from germline, CDR1 is SGHDT and CDR2 is YYEEEE. The data were produced by immunoSEQ multiplex PCR, yet TCRdb's version contains in-frame clones alone and is incomplete. The sample contains tens of thousands of clones, less than 85% of which appear only once. The clonotype was recovered from a human donor in a cohort sampled during active COVID-19. Input material: peripheral blood. This chain connects TRBV5-6 to TRBJ1-5; 10 positions agree with TRBD1. In nucleotides, the CDR3 is TGTGCCAGCAGCCGGACAGGGGGGTCTCAGCCCCAGCATTTT. It specifies CASSRTGGSQPQHF.